One sample yielded the 21 T cell receptor beta chains listed below, sequenced in a study of vaccination effects on CD4 cells after COVID-19. These TCRs are of unknown antigen specificity. The data were produced by immunoSEQ multiplex PCR, yet TCRdb's version contains in-frame clones alone and is incomplete. Of about 27,000 clones listed, about 84% are singletons. Peptide-pool stimulation followed by sequencing identified expanded antigen-specific CD4+ clonotypes in the ViraFEST assay. Cells that had been cultured for approximately eleven days were the source of isolated CD4+ T cells. A positive SARS-CoV-2 PCR test fell between March and December 2020. The starting material was CD4+ T cells from PBMCs cultured with HCoV-NL63 spike peptides, obtained before COVID-19 vaccination. These receptors were taken from a human donor who had a prior SARS-CoV-2 infection.

DNA of the CDR3: TGTGCCAGCAGTCACCAGATGAATCCGGGCCAGAGTACCATATATTTT. Translated: CASSHQMNPGQSTIYF. The genes are TRBV2 and TRBJ1-3; D is unresolved. Germline values: CDR1 SNHLY, CDR2 FYNNEI. V lost 5 bases and J lost 10, with 24 bases in between. The CDR3 is made up of 16 amino acids.

This chain joins TRBV2 and TRBJ2-3; D remains ambiguous. Trimming pared 3 bases from V and 6 bases from J, leaving 10 bases between. CDR1 SNHLY and CDR2 FYNNEI come from the germline V gene. This CDR3 contains 13 residues. The CDR3 bases are TGTGCCAGCAGTGACGATGGGGTGGATACGCAGTATTTT. This encodes CASSDDGVDTQYF.

The genes are TRBV6-5 and TRBJ1-6; TRBD1 agrees at 8 bases. The germline V gene has CDR1 MNHEY and CDR2 SVGAGI. V gave up 1 base and J gave up 8 bases; unmatched junction bases: 1. The CDR3 totals 14 residues. The CDR3 loop is CASSYLDRDSPLHF. CDR3 bases: TGTGCCAGCAGTTACTTGGACAGGGATTCACCCCTCCACTTT.

The chain recombines TRBV9 with TRBJ2-3; D might be TRBD1 (5 bases). The CDR3 has 16 amino acids. Per the germline V gene, CDR1 is SGDLS and CDR2 is YYNGEE. Trimming stripped 1 base from V and 3 bases from J, with 15 bases between. The CDR3 nucleotides are TGTGCCAGCAGCGTAATCCAGGGCGGAACAACAGATACGCAGTATTTT. Protein product: CASSVIQGGTTDTQYF. Full variable domain (missing parts from reference TRBV9 and TRBJ2-3): DSGVTQTPKHLITATGQRVTLRCSPRSGDLSVYWYQQSLDQGLQFLIQYYNGEERAKGNILERFSAQQFPDLHSELNLSSLELGDSALYFCASSVIQGGTTDTQYFGPGTRLTVL.

The CDR3 loop is CATVRAVNTEAFF. The CDR3 DNA is TGTGCCACCGTCCGAGCCGTGAACACTGAAGCTTTCTTT. The chain joins TRBV2 to TRBJ1-1; no clear D. This CDR3 is 13 amino acids long. Germline V gene lookup returns CDR1 SNHLY and CDR2 FYNNEI. Between the trimmed V and J ends, which lost 10 bases and 0 bases, there was a span of 12 bases.

The rearrangement links TRBV9 to TRBJ1-1; D gene uncertain. Germline lookup yields CDR1 SGDLS and CDR2 YYNGEE. The length of the CDR3 is 17 residues. Trimming shortened V by 0 bases and J by 1 base, and 16 bases separated the two germline ends. This CDR3 reads CASSVDPMSWGNTEAFF. The CDR3 bases are TGTGCCAGCAGCGTAGATCCCATGAGTTGGGGGAACACTGAAGCTTTCTTT. Combining the CDR3 with reference TRBV9 and TRBJ1-1 gives the whole variable domain DSGVTQTPKHLITATGQRVTLRCSPRSGDLSVYWYQQSLDQGLQFLIQYYNGEERAKGNILERFSAQQFPDLHSELNLSSLELGDSALYFCASSVDPMSWGNTEAFFGQGTRLTVV.

The chain employs TRBV19 and TRBJ2-1; TRBD1 agrees at 9 bases. Germline V lookup: CDR1 LNHDA, CDR2 SQIVND (reference sequence). This CDR3 has 19 residues. V shed 1 base and J 0 bases; nucleotides not matched to a gene: 10. CDR3 amino acids: CASSIVGTGLRNSYNEQFF. In DNA, the CDR3 is TGTGCCAGTAGTATAGTTGGGACAGGGCTAAGAAACTCCTACAATGAGCAGTTCTTC.

This chain joins TRBV28 and TRBJ1-1, with TRBD1 identical over 9 bases. Germline CDR1 MDHEN, CDR2 SYDVKM. With 3 bases clipped from V and 5 bases from J, the junction kept 4 bases outside the gene matches. The CDR3 has 14 amino acids. The CDR3 reads CASSFGQGRTEAFF. CDR3 nucleotides: TGTGCCAGCAGTTTTGGACAGGGGAGGACTGAAGCTTTCTTT.

The chain recombines TRBV7-8 with TRBJ1-4; the D is unclear. With 1 base removed from V and 8 bases from J, the gap between germline ends came to 8 bases. Per the germline V gene, CDR1 is SGHVS and CDR2 is FQNEAQ. This CDR3 is built from 13 residues. The CDR3 DNA reads as TGTGCCAGCAGCTTAGGTTTAGGGGAAAAACTGTTTTTT. This encodes CASSLGLGEKLFF.

The chain employs TRBV18 and TRBJ1-1; D is unresolved. The V gene lost 1 base and the J gene lost 1 base, with 1 base spanning the gap. This CDR3 has 12 residues. The germline CDR1 and CDR2 sequences are KGHSH and LQKENI. Written as DNA, the CDR3 is TGTGCCAGCTCACCACGGAACACTGAAGCTTTCTTT. Translating gives CASSPRNTEAFF.

The rearrangement joins TRBV27 to TRBJ2-7; D tentatively reads TRBD1 or TRBD2 (5 bases each). The V end lost 3 bases, the J end lost 5 bases, and 17 bases lay between the germline ends. CDR1 and CDR2 from the germline V gene are MNHEY and SMNVEV (reference sequence). The CDR3 runs 15 residues. The CDR3 loop is CASSLGDGPFDEQYF. The CDR3 bases are TGTGCCAGCAGTTTGGGGGACGGCCCCTTTGACGAGCAGTACTTC.

This clone was observed a few times. CDR3 sequence reads: CASSPSGQYEQYF. The CDR3 DNA reads as TGTGCCAGCAGCCCTAGTGGGCAATACGAGCAGTACTTC. This chain uses TRBV9 with TRBJ2-7, with unresolved D. Germline V gene lookup returns CDR1 SGDLS and CDR2 YYNGEE. The V and J ends lost 4 bases and 4 bases respectively, with 12 bases between them. The CDR3 consists of 13 residues. Full variable domain (missing parts from reference TRBV9 and TRBJ2-7): DSGVTQTPKHLITATGQRVTLRCSPRSGDLSVYWYQQSLDQGLQFLIQYYNGEERAKGNILERFSAQQFPDLHSELNLSSLELGDSALYFCASSPSGQYEQYFGPGTRLTVT.

Only a few counts were recorded for this clone. CDR3 in DNA: TGTGCCAGCAGTGAGAGGGACAGGGCGTATGGCTACACCTTC. Its protein is CASSERDRAYGYTF. This sequence joins TRBV6-1 and TRBJ1-2; TRBD1 matches 9 bases. The CDR3 runs 14 residues. The J segment lost 5 bases and the V segment lost 3 bases, leaving 4 bases of the junction unmatched. In germline, CDR1 is MNHNS, CDR2 SASEGT.

The chain joins TRBV10-1 to TRBJ2-5; 12 bases fit TRBD2. Germline assignment: CDR1 WNHNN and CDR2 SYGVQD (reference sequence). V shed 0 bases and J 1 base; nucleotides not matched to a gene: 3. The CDR3 runs to 17 residues. For the CDR3, the DNA is TGCGCCAGCAGTGAGTCGCTAGCGGGAGGGCCCCAAGAGACCCAGTACTTC. Its protein product is CASSESLAGGPQETQYF.

The chain has TRBV5-1 and TRBJ2-2; 7 bases agree with TRBD1. The J segment lost 6 bases and the V segment lost 0 bases, leaving 5 bases of the junction unmatched. The CDR3 extends over 15 amino acids. Germline-derived CDR1 and CDR2 are SGHRS and YFSETQ. CDR3 sequence reads: CASSLGQGGPGELFF. In nucleotides, the CDR3 is TGCGCCAGCAGCTTGGGACAGGGTGGTCCCGGGGAGCTGTTTTTT.

The V gene is TRBV7-3, the J gene TRBJ2-1, with 12 bases aligning to TRBD2. V lost 3 bases to trimming and J lost 9 bases; unmatched junction nucleotides: 3. Germline V lookup: CDR1 SGHTA, CDR2 FQGTGA. CDR3 length: 14 residues. CDR3 sequence reads: CASSLTSGGTEQFF. The CDR3 DNA reads as TGTGCCAGCAGCTTGACTAGCGGGGGAACTGAGCAGTTCTTC.

This clone was detected only once. The chain carries TRBV7-2 and TRBJ2-7; the D gene could be TRBD1 or TRBD2 (5 bases each). Trimming removed 4 bases at V and 6 bases at J, with 19 bases between. The CDR3 has 15 amino acids. CDR1 and CDR2 (germline): SGHTA, FQGNSA. CDR3 coding DNA: TGTGCCAGCAGCTGGGACCCGATAATCGCCTCCGAGCAGTACTTC. Amino acid sequence: CASSWDPIIASEQYF.

V is TRBV7-8 and J is TRBJ1-3; TRBD1 is a possible D gene (6 bases). CDR1 and CDR2 (germline): SGHVS, FQNEAQ. This CDR3 has 15 amino acids. Trimming cost V 2 bases and J 0 bases, with 8 bases left between them. The chain's CDR3 is CASSLQGYSGNTIYF. The CDR3 DNA follows: TGTGCCAGCAGCTTACAGGGGTACTCTGGAAACACCATATATTTT.

CDR3: CASSYDYEQYF. DNA for the CDR3: TGTGCCAGCAGTTACGATTACGAGCAGTACTTC. This sequence joins TRBV3-1 (or the pseudogene TRBV3-2) and TRBJ2-7; D unresolved. V was clipped by 6 bases and J by 4 bases, with 7 bases between them. The germline V gene encodes CDR1 LGHDT and CDR2 YNNKEL (reference sequence). CDR3 length equals 11 residues.

The rearrangement joins TRBV25-1 to TRBJ1-1; D may be TRBD1 (6 bases). The CDR3 has 15 residues. Germline CDR1 is MGHDK and CDR2 is SYGVNS. The V gene lost 7 bases and the J gene lost 3 bases, with 18 bases spanning the gap. The CDR3 region is CASNPGAGRDTEAFF. The DNA for the CDR3 is TGTGCCAGCAACCCAGGGGCCGGGAGGGACACTGAAGCTTTCTTT.

J is TRBJ2-5 and V is TRBV5-1, with 7 bases aligning to TRBD1. V shed 0 bases, J shed 1 base, and the junction held 3 bases outside the gene matches. Germline CDR1 and CDR2: SGHRS and YFSETQ. CDR3 length: 15 residues. CDR3 loop: CASSLEGGLQETQYF. The CDR3 bases are TGCGCCAGCAGCTTGGAAGGGGGCCTCCAAGAGACCCAGTACTTC.